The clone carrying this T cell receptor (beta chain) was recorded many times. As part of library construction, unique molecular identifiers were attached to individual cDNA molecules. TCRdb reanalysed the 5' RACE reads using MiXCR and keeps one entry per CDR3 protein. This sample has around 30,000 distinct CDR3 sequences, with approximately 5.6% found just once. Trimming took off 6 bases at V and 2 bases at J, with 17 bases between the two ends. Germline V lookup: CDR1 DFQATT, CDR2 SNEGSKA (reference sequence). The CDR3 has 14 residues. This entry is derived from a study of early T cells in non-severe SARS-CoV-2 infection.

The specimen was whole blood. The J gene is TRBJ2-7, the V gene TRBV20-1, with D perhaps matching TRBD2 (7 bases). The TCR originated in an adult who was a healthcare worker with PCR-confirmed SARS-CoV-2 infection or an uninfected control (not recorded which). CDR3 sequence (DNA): TGCAGTGCGATAAGCGGCGGGGGCACCTACGAGCAGTACTTC. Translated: CSAISGGGTYEQYF.